The 28 T cell receptor beta chains in this list originate from one sample, sequenced in a study of blood T cell repertoires in COVID-19. Data came from immunoSEQ multiplex PCR; TCRdb stores just in-frame clones and leaves some out. The sample comprises 170,000 or so clones, roughly 90% of which are singletons, and roughly 7% rests with the top ten. Sequenced material: PBMCs or T cells enriched from blood (not recorded which). Source of these receptors: a woman aged 50 to 60 who had recovered from COVID-19.

The chain recombines TRBV5-1 with TRBJ1-3; D perhaps matches TRBD1 (5 bases). V was trimmed by 1 base and J by 3 bases, leaving 8 bases between them. Per germline, CDR1 SGHRS and CDR2 YFSETQ. This CDR3 has 14 amino acids. CDR3 loop: CASSLSTGGNTIYF. DNA of the CDR3: TGCGCCAGCAGCTTGTCAACAGGTGGAAACACCATATATTTT.

The V gene is TRBV10-3, the J gene TRBJ2-7; 12 bases map to TRBD2. Trimming cost V 3 bases and J 1 base; bases outside gene matches: 4. Germline loops: CDR1 ENHRY, CDR2 SYGVKD. The CDR3 contains 16 residues. CDR3 region: CAISDQTSGGSYEQYF. The DNA of the CDR3 is TGTGCCATCAGTGACCAGACTAGCGGGGGTTCCTACGAGCAGTACTTC.

The chain carries TRBV30 and TRBJ2-2, with D perhaps TRBD1 (6 bases). Germline-derived CDR1 and CDR2 are GTSNPN and SVGIG (reference sequence). CDR3 length: 17 residues. V was pared by 3 bases and J by 4 bases, with 21 bases between. This CDR3 reads CAWRNREARGSTGELFF. As DNA, the CDR3 is TGTGCCTGGAGGAACCGGGAAGCCAGGGGTTCCACCGGGGAGCTGTTTTTT.

The V and J genes are TRBV20-1 and TRBJ1-4, with D unresolved. V dropped 7 bases and J dropped 5 bases, with 8 bases sitting between them. The CDR3 length is 11 residues. Germline loops: CDR1 DFQATT, CDR2 SNEGSKA (reference sequence). This CDR3 is CSGGSNEKLFF. DNA of the CDR3: TGCAGTGGCGGCTCCAATGAAAAACTGTTTTTT.

The chain links TRBV6-5 to TRBJ1-5; 7 nucleotides match TRBD1. CDR3 size: 14 residues. V was clipped by 5 bases and J by 3 bases; unmatched bases: 4. Germline-derived CDR1 and CDR2 are MNHEY and SVGAGI. The CDR3 DNA reads TGTGCCAGCAGTAGGGACAGCACCAATCAGCCCCAGCATTTT. Protein: CASSRDSTNQPQHF.

The rearrangement links TRBV28 to TRBJ1-5, with a tentative D call TRBD1 (5 bases). Germline values: CDR1 MDHEN, CDR2 SYDVKM. The V gene lost 5 bases and the J gene lost 0 bases, with 17 bases spanning the gap. The CDR3 runs to 17 residues. CDR3 region: CASSERGRANSNQPQHF. The CDR3 nucleotides are TGTGCCAGCAGTGAAAGGGGCAGGGCAAATAGCAATCAGCCCCAGCATTTT.

This chain uses TRBV5-1 with TRBJ2-2, with 10 bases lining up with TRBD2. Germline V gene sequence: CDR1 SGHRS, CDR2 YFSETQ. The CDR3 is made up of 15 amino acids. J was trimmed by 1 base and V by 4 bases; bases with no gene match: 1. CDR3 DNA: TGCGCCAGCAGCCGGACTAGCGGGAACACCGGGGAGCTGTTTTTT. It encodes CASSRTSGNTGELFF.

The rearrangement links TRBV28 to TRBJ2-1, with TRBD2 matching over 8 bases. Losses at the gene ends were 5 bases for V and 6 bases for J; bases not matched to a gene: 9. This CDR3 has 15 amino acids. Germline V gene data show CDR1 as MDHEN and CDR2 as SYDVKM. The DNA for the CDR3 is TGTGCCAGCAGTCCAAGGGGACTAGGGGGCAATGAGCAGTTCTTC. Its protein is CASSPRGLGGNEQFF.

The chain joins TRBV5-5 to TRBJ2-1; 10 positions agree with TRBD2. The trim removed 4 bases at V and 0 bases at J, leaving 10 bases unmatched. Germline V gives CDR1 SGHKS, CDR2 YYEKEE (reference sequence). The CDR3 has 18 residues. The CDR3 DNA reads as TGTGCCAGCAGCCCACGGACTAGCGGTCTCAGCTCCTACAATGAGCAGTTCTTC. Protein product: CASSPRTSGLSSYNEQFF.

The chain is built from TRBV3-1 (or the pseudogene TRBV3-2) and TRBJ2-3, with 9 bases identical to TRBD2. Trimming took 4 bases from V and 5 from J; bases not matched to a gene: 7. Germline CDR1 LGHDT, CDR2 YNNKEL (reference sequence). This CDR3 is 15 amino acids long. As DNA, the CDR3 is TGTGCCAGCAGCCCCCGCGAGCGGGAGGTAGATACGCAGTATTTT. Protein: CASSPREREVDTQYF.

The chain carries TRBV6-6 and TRBJ2-7, with 12 bases identical to TRBD1. Trimming cost V 4 bases and J 9 bases; bases outside gene matches: 7. This CDR3 region has 14 residues. Per the germline V gene, CDR1 is MNHNY and CDR2 is SVGAGI (reference sequence). CDR3 loop: CASSSGQGALWQYF. The CDR3 coding sequence is TGTGCCAGCAGTTCGGGACAGGGGGCGCTCTGGCAGTACTTC.

This chain uses TRBV9 with TRBJ1-2; weak D call: TRBD1 (6 bases). Germline-derived CDR1 and CDR2 are SGDLS and YYNGEE. CDR3 length: 15 amino acids. Trimming removed 3 bases from V and 0 bases from J, with 12 bases in between. CDR3 DNA sequence: TGTGCCAGCAGCGCTTCGGGGGGCTCTAACTATGGCTACACCTTC. Amino acids: CASSASGGSNYGYTF. Combining the CDR3 with reference TRBV9 and TRBJ1-2 gives the whole variable domain DSGVTQTPKHLITATGQRVTLRCSPRSGDLSVYWYQQSLDQGLQFLIQYYNGEERAKGNILERFSAQQFPDLHSELNLSSLELGDSALYFCASSASGGSNYGYTFGSGTRLTVV.

This chain joins TRBV18 and TRBJ2-1; 7 bases map to TRBD2. Losses at the gene ends were 0 bases for V and 0 bases for J; bases not matched to a gene: 2. CDR3 length equals 16 residues. The germline V gene encodes CDR1 KGHSH and CDR2 LQKENI. For the CDR3, the DNA is TGTGCCAGCTCACCACCGGGGGGGATCTCCTACAATGAGCAGTTCTTC. This gives the protein CASSPPGGISYNEQFF.

The J gene is TRBJ2-3, the V gene TRBV29-1; tentatively, D is TRBD1 (5 bases). V was cut by 3 bases and J by 6 bases, with 10 bases left in between. This CDR3 region has 12 residues. The germline gives CDR1 SQVTM, CDR2 ANQGSEA. The CDR3 region is CSVDQGTDTQYF. In nucleotides, the CDR3 is TGCAGCGTTGACCAGGGTACGGATACGCAGTATTTT.

The genes are TRBV7-9 and TRBJ2-5; TRBD2 is a possible D gene (6 bases). Trimming took off 5 bases at V and 5 bases at J, with 15 bases between the two ends. The CDR3 contains 14 residues. Germline CDR1 SEHNR, CDR2 FQNEAQ (reference sequence). CDR3 in amino acids: CASSQTSIRETQYF. The CDR3 coding sequence is TGTGCCAGCAGCCAAACTAGCATCCGGGAGACCCAGTACTTC.

This chain connects TRBV7-9 to TRBJ2-7; possible D gene TRBD2, 5 bases. V shed 3 bases and J shed 0 bases, with 9 bases lying between them. CDR1 is SEHNR and CDR2 is FQNEAQ in the germline V gene (reference sequence). The CDR3 has 14 amino acids. The CDR3 region is CASSFSVNSYEQYF. The CDR3 coding sequence is TGTGCCAGCAGCTTTAGCGTGAACTCCTACGAGCAGTACTTC. Drawing the rest from reference TRBV7-9 and TRBJ2-7, the complete variable domain is DTGVSQNPRHKITKRGQNVTFRCDPISEHNRLYWYRQTLGQGPEFLTYFQNEAQLEKSRLLSDRFSAERPKGSFSTLEIQRTEQGDSAMYLCASSFSVNSYEQYFGPGTRLTVT.

The chain carries TRBV14 and TRBJ2-1; 9 positions agree with TRBD2. Per the germline V gene, CDR1 is SGHDN and CDR2 is FVKESK. With 0 bases clipped from V and 13 bases from J, the junction kept 7 bases outside the gene matches. The CDR3 length is 14 residues. For the CDR3, the DNA is TGTGCCAGCAGCCAAGATCGGGCGGGAGGGCCACAGTTCTTC. Protein: CASSQDRAGGPQFF. Full variable domain (remainder filled in from reference TRBV14 and TRBJ2-1): EAGVTQFPSHSVIEKGQTVTLRCDPISGHDNLYWYRRVMGKEIKFLLHFVKESKQDESGMPNNRFLAERTGGTYSTLKVQPAELEDSGVYFCASSQDRAGGPQFFGPGTRLTVL.

The V and J genes are TRBV30 and TRBJ2-2; the D gene is possibly TRBD1 (5 bases). The CDR3 loop spans 18 amino acids. CDR1 is GTSNPN, CDR2 SVGIG, per germline (reference sequence). V dropped 0 bases and J dropped 4 bases, with 21 bases sitting between them. CDR3: CAWSVNRLRQGSTGELFF. CDR3 sequence (DNA): TGTGCCTGGAGTGTAAACCGTCTGAGGCAGGGAAGCACCGGGGAGCTGTTTTTT.

The chain joins TRBV18 to TRBJ1-4; 7 nucleotides match TRBD1. The germline V gene encodes CDR1 KGHSH and CDR2 LQKENI. Unmatched junction bases numbered 9, after V lost 0 bases and J lost 8 bases. The CDR3 contains 16 residues. This CDR3 reads CASSPPGYRGSEKLFF. The CDR3 DNA sequence: TGTGCCAGCTCACCACCCGGTTACAGGGGAAGCGAAAAACTGTTTTTT.

The chain joins TRBV2 to TRBJ1-5; TRBD1 matches 7 bases. Trimming at V came to 4 bases and at J to 3 bases, leaving 3 bases not matched to a gene. The CDR3 length is 14 residues. Germline CDR1 is SNHLY and CDR2 is FYNNEI. For the CDR3, the DNA is TGTGCCAGCAGTGGACAGGGATTCAATCAGCCCCAGCATTTT. This translates into CASSGQGFNQPQHF. The full variable domain, rest sourced from reference TRBV2 and TRBJ1-5, is EPEVTQTPSHQVTQMGQEVILRCVPISNHLYFYWYRQILGQKVEFLVSFYNNEISEKSEIFDDQFSVERPDGSNFTLKIRSTKLEDSAMYFCASSGQGFNQPQHFGDGTRLSIL.

A remark on this clone: The sample has other DNA sequences that encode this CDR3 too. This sequence joins TRBV5-1 and TRBJ2-7, with D possibly matching TRBD2 (5 bases). This CDR3 has 13 amino acids. Trimming took 0 bases from V and 2 from J, leaving 6 bases between them. The germline V gene has CDR1 SGHRS and CDR2 YFSETQ. The DNA of the CDR3 is TGCGCCAGCAGCTTGGCGGGAACCTACGAGCAGTACTTC. This codes for CASSLAGTYEQYF.

V is TRBV18 and J is TRBJ2-3, with TRBD1 identical over 8 bases. Losses at the gene ends were 6 bases for V and 2 bases for J; bases not matched to a gene: 7. Germline CDR1 is KGHSH and CDR2 is LQKENI. This CDR3 contains 15 residues. DNA for the CDR3: TGTGCCAGCTCCCTTGACAGGGGTTACACAGATACGCAGTATTTT. Encoded protein: CASSLDRGYTDTQYF.

The V gene is TRBV7-6, the J gene TRBJ2-5; no definite D call. Germline V gene data show CDR1 as SGHVS and CDR2 as FNYEAQ. This CDR3 has 14 amino acids. Trimming removed 3 bases at V and 5 bases at J, with 13 bases between. In nucleotides, the CDR3 is TGTGCCAGCAGCTTTGGCGGTAGTACGGAGACCCAGTACTTC. Translating it yields CASSFGGSTETQYF.

V and J are TRBV11-3 and TRBJ2-1; 14 positions agree with TRBD2. Per the germline V gene, CDR1 is SGHNT and CDR2 is YENEEA. V trimming: 8 bases; J trimming: 7 bases; junction bases outside the gene matches: 10. The CDR3 length is 16 residues. CDR3 loop: CASSRRTSGRLNEQFF. As DNA, the CDR3 is TGTGCCAGCTCCCGAAGGACTAGCGGGAGGTTAAATGAGCAGTTCTTC.

The chain employs TRBV19 and TRBJ2-4; D may be TRBD2 (5 bases). From germline, CDR1 is LNHDA and CDR2 SQIVND (reference sequence). The CDR3 is 13 amino acids. The ends were cut back, 6 bases at V and 8 bases at J, with 14 bases in the middle. The CDR3 coding sequence is TGTGCCAGTAGCCCGGGGATTTTGGACATTCAGTACTTC. Protein product: CASSPGILDIQYF. Full variable domain (remainder filled in from reference TRBV19 and TRBJ2-4): DGGITQSPKYLFRKEGQNVTLSCEQNLNHDAMYWYRQDPGQGLRLIYYSQIVNDFQKGDIAEGYSVSREKKESFPLTVTSAQKNPTAFYLCASSPGILDIQYFGAGTRLSVL.

This chain links TRBV6-2 or TRBV6-3 with TRBJ1-5, with D possibly being TRBD1 (5 bases). The germline gives CDR1 MNHEY, CDR2 SVGEGT. The CDR3 has 15 amino acids. V lost 2 bases and J 0 bases, leaving 8 bases between the germline ends. The CDR3, as DNA: TGTGCCAGCAGTTACACAGGCCATAGCAATCAGCCCCAGCATTTT. This encodes CASSYTGHSNQPQHF.

This chain uses TRBV11-3 with TRBJ2-1; D is perhaps TRBD2 (5 bases). The CDR3 runs to 15 residues. Trimming removed 1 base from V and 3 bases from J, with 10 bases in between. The germline V gene encodes CDR1 SGHNT and CDR2 YENEEA. The CDR3, as DNA: TGTGCCAGCAGCTTAGGGGAACGGGGCTACAATGAGCAGTTCTTC. Amino acid sequence: CASSLGERGYNEQFF.

CDR3 sequence reads: CASSQGVQGGSTDTQYF. The CDR3 nucleotides are TGCGCCAGCAGCCAAGGGGTACAGGGGGGCAGCACAGATACGCAGTATTTT. This chain uses TRBV4-1 with TRBJ2-3; 8 nucleotides line up with TRBD1. V was pared by 1 base and J by 0 bases, with 6 bases of the junction left unmatched. This CDR3 has 17 amino acids. CDR1 is MGHRA, CDR2 YSYEKL, per germline.